The 30 T cell receptor beta chains listed next were all sequenced from one sample in a study of CD8 T cells in Susac syndrome. After extraction with the RNeasy kit, about 0.5 to 1 ug of the RNA was reverse transcribed using random hexamers. TCRdb passed the immunoSEQ multiplex PCR reads through MiXCR, listing each CDR3 protein once. Of 130,000 to 150,000 distinct CDR3 sequences in the sample, 94% were seen once. The specimen sequenced was CD8+ T cells from PBMCs. The receptors here all came from a human donor in good health.

A single count supports this clonotype. The rearrangement links TRBV27 to TRBJ1-2; 9 bases agree with TRBD1. CDR3 length equals 14 residues. V lost 6 bases and J lost 8; bases outside the gene matches: 10. The V gene's germline CDR1 is MNHEY and CDR2 SMNVEV (reference sequence). The CDR3 DNA is TGTGCCAGCAGCAAAGCCGGGACAGGGTTCGGCTACACCTTC. Its protein product is CASSKAGTGFGYTF.

The chain combines TRBV7-3 with TRBJ2-3; 12 positions match TRBD2. The V gene end was trimmed by 0 bases and the J gene end by 1 base; junction bases not matched to a gene: 2. Germline V gene sequence: CDR1 SGHTA, CDR2 FQGTGA. This CDR3 contains 17 residues. This CDR3 reads CASSLTGTSGRTDTQYF. DNA for the CDR3: TGTGCCAGCAGCTTAACCGGGACTAGCGGGCGCACAGATACGCAGTATTTT.

The gene calls are TRBV6-2 or TRBV6-3 and TRBJ2-5; 10 bases are a match to TRBD2. The germline V gene has CDR1 MNHEY and CDR2 SVGEGT. J gave up 0 bases and V 6 bases, and 7 bases lay outside the gene matches. There are 16 residues in the CDR3. The CDR3 region has the DNA TGTGCCAGCAGACCAATACTAGCGGGGAACCAAGAGACCCAGTACTTC. As protein: CASRPILAGNQETQYF.

The V gene is TRBV4-3, the J gene TRBJ2-7, with 9 bases fitting TRBD2. With V trimmed by 3 bases and J by 0 bases, 6 bases remained unmatched. The CDR3 loop spans 16 amino acids. Germline lookup yields CDR1 LGHNA and CDR2 YSLEER. CDR3 in DNA: TGCGCCAGCAGCCAGTCGTTTAGCGGGAGCTCCTACGAGCAGTACTTC. As protein: CASSQSFSGSSYEQYF.

CDR3 DNA: TGCAGTGCTAGAGATGTAGGGATCGGGGGCTACACCTTC. As protein: CSARDVGIGGYTF. The gene calls are TRBV20-1 and TRBJ1-2; unclear D gene. The V and J ends lost 0 bases and 8 bases respectively, with 13 bases between them. Germline V gene data show CDR1 as DFQATT and CDR2 as SNEGSKA (reference sequence). There are 13 residues in the CDR3.

The chain links TRBV2 to TRBJ2-7; weak D call: TRBD2 (6 bases). CDR1 and CDR2 (germline): SNHLY, FYNNEI. The CDR3 contains 15 residues. The V end lost 9 bases, the J end lost 2 bases, and 20 bases lay between the germline ends. CDR3 sequence: CARGSPEGPPYEQYF. CDR3 bases: TGTGCCAGGGGGTCCCCGGAGGGGCCTCCCTACGAGCAGTACTTC.

The chain couples TRBV29-1 to TRBJ1-2; TRBD1 is a possible D gene (6 bases). The CDR3 has 12 residues. CDR1 SQVTM and CDR2 ANQGSEA come from the germline V gene. With 4 bases removed from V and 8 bases from J, the gap between germline ends came to 14 bases. CDR3 nucleotides: TGCAGCGTTGTCCGTGGGGGCGCGGGCTACACCTTC. This translates into CSVVRGGAGYTF.

V is TRBV6-6 and J is TRBJ2-5, with D unresolved. Trimming stripped 11 bases from V and 5 bases from J, with 15 bases between. The CDR3 is 12 amino acids. CDR1 and CDR2 from the germline V gene are MNHNY and SVGAGI (reference sequence). The chain's CDR3 is CAVATPMETQYF. The CDR3 DNA follows: TGTGCCGTCGCCACCCCAATGGAGACCCAGTACTTC.

The genes are TRBV23-1 and TRBJ2-5; TRBD1 agrees at 9 bases. TRBV23-1 is flagged as an ORF with uncertain function. J was trimmed by 3 bases and V by 3 bases; bases with no gene match: 5. This CDR3 has 15 amino acids. CDR3 in amino acids: CASSHEQGAKETQYF. Written as DNA, the CDR3 is TGCGCCAGCAGTCATGAACAGGGGGCCAAAGAGACCCAGTACTTC.

The rearrangement joins TRBV9 to TRBJ2-5; 7 positions match TRBD2. V dropped 0 bases and J dropped 5; count of bases not matched to a gene: 7. CDR3 size: 15 residues. The germline CDR1 and CDR2 sequences are SGDLS and YYNGEE. The CDR3 region is CASSVAGRATETQYF. The CDR3 region has the DNA TGTGCCAGCAGCGTAGCGGGGAGGGCCACGGAGACCCAGTACTTC.

V usage is TRBV27 and J usage is TRBJ1-1; weak D call: TRBD1 (5 bases). The CDR3 is 16 amino acids. The V gene's germline CDR1 is MNHEY and CDR2 SMNVEV (reference sequence). V lost 2 bases and J 4 bases, leaving 17 bases between the germline ends. The CDR3 spells CASSLGYRYRSTEAFF. The CDR3 nucleotides read TGTGCCAGCAGTTTAGGTTATAGGTACAGGAGCACTGAAGCTTTCTTT.

This chain uses TRBV7-9 with TRBJ2-5; 7 bases map to TRBD2. Germline-derived CDR1 and CDR2 are SEHNR and FQNEAQ (reference sequence). The CDR3 is 15 residues long. Unmatched junction bases numbered 3, after V lost 1 base and J lost 1 base. The CDR3 DNA follows: TGTGCCAGCAGCTTAGTTGGGAGGGCCCAAGAGACCCAGTACTTC. Protein product: CASSLVGRAQETQYF.

The V gene is TRBV29-1, the J gene TRBJ1-2; D remains ambiguous. CDR3 length: 15 amino acids. V gave up 2 bases and J gave up 7 bases, with 20 bases separating them. Germline V CDR1 and CDR2: SQVTM, ANQGSEA. The CDR3 region has the DNA TGCAGCGTTGAACCGAGAGGGAATATTCATTCTGGCTACACCTTC. It translates to CSVEPRGNIHSGYTF.

The rearrangement links TRBV30 to TRBJ1-2; D possibly corresponds to TRBD1 (5 bases). CDR3 size: 10 residues. Trimming removed 5 bases at V and 7 bases at J, with 8 bases between. Germline V gives CDR1 GTSNPN, CDR2 SVGIG (reference sequence). This chain's CDR3 is CAWWGAGYTF. In DNA, the CDR3 is TGTGCCTGGTGGGGCGCTGGCTACACCTTC.

This clonotype was detected ten times or more. The gene calls are TRBV18 and TRBJ2-5; D remains unclear. Germline-derived CDR1 and CDR2 are KGHSH and LQKENI. V dropped 8 bases and J dropped 5 bases, with 9 bases sitting between them. This CDR3 region has 11 residues. Here the CDR3 reads CASSPGETQYF. CDR3 in DNA: TGTGCCAGCAGCCCCGGGGAGACCCAGTACTTC.

Only one count was recorded for this clonotype. The chain recombines TRBV5-4 with TRBJ2-2; D may match TRBD1 or TRBD2 (5 bases each). Germline loops: CDR1 SGHNT, CDR2 YYREEE (reference sequence). CDR3 length equals 12 residues. Trimming shortened V by 7 bases and J by 4 bases, and 8 bases separated the two germline ends. The CDR3 nucleotides read TGTGCCAGCGGGGACGGCACCGGGGAGCTGTTTTTT. Encoded protein: CASGDGTGELFF.

The chain combines TRBV15 with TRBJ2-7, with a weak D call TRBD2 (6 bases). CDR3 length equals 12 residues. Germline CDR1 is LNHNV and CDR2 is YYDKDF (reference sequence). V was pared by 3 bases and J by 10 bases, with 13 bases between. CDR3 sequence (DNA): TGTGCCACCAGCAGGGGAGGACTTGGACAGTACTTC. Translating gives CATSRGGLGQYF.

This chain connects TRBV30 to TRBJ2-3; the D gene is possibly TRBD2 (6 bases). The CDR3 has 15 amino acids. The ends were cut back, 5 bases at V and 0 bases at J, with 15 bases in the middle. The germline gives CDR1 GTSNPN, CDR2 SVGIG (reference sequence). The CDR3 DNA follows: TGTGCCTGGTTAGGGCACAGCGGGAGCACAGATACGCAGTATTTT. As protein: CAWLGHSGSTDTQYF.

The chain carries TRBV4-3 and TRBJ1-1, with D uncertain. V lost 0 bases, J lost 0 bases, and 8 bases lay in between. From germline, CDR1 is LGHNA and CDR2 YSLEER. The CDR3 consists of 15 residues. The DNA for the CDR3 is TGCGCCAGCAGCCAAGAAGTTACATTGAACACTGAAGCTTTCTTT. The encoded protein is CASSQEVTLNTEAFF.

This sequence joins TRBV20-1 and TRBJ2-7, with 12 bases that match TRBD2. CDR1 is DFQATT, CDR2 SNEGSKA, per germline (reference sequence). The CDR3 is 15 amino acids. Trimming took 1 base from V and 4 from J; bases not matched to a gene: 5. The CDR3: CSARGRLAGVYEQYF. The DNA of the CDR3 is TGCAGTGCTAGAGGGCGACTAGCGGGAGTTTACGAGCAGTACTTC.

This chain connects TRBV23-1 to TRBJ2-7, with 7 bases matching TRBD1. TRBV23-1 is an ORF, with its function uncertain. The CDR3 runs to 18 residues. J was trimmed by 2 bases and V by 0 bases; bases with no gene match: 13. The CDR3 loop reads CASSQSPPDRDQAYEQYF. The CDR3 nucleotides are TGCGCCAGCAGTCAATCCCCTCCCGACAGGGATCAGGCCTACGAGCAGTACTTC.

V usage is TRBV29-1 and J usage is TRBJ2-7, with 13 bases matching TRBD2. V was clipped by 4 bases and J by 5 bases; unmatched bases: 5. CDR1 is SQVTM and CDR2 is ANQGSEA in the germline V gene. This CDR3 has 14 amino acids. CDR3 amino acids: CSVVGLAGANEQYF. CDR3 coding DNA: TGCAGCGTTGTAGGACTAGCGGGAGCGAACGAGCAGTACTTC.

This clonotype was recorded a few times. The genes are TRBV7-9 and TRBJ2-1; 7 bases match TRBD2. Trimming at V came to 5 bases and at J to 8 bases, leaving 3 bases not matched to a gene. The CDR3 runs 12 residues. Germline V gives CDR1 SEHNR, CDR2 FQNEAQ (reference sequence). The CDR3 here is CASSLTSDEQFF. CDR3 bases: TGTGCCAGCAGCCTCACTAGCGATGAGCAGTTCTTC.

The rearrangement links TRBV29-1 to TRBJ2-2, with TRBD1 matching over 7 bases. The CDR3 has 14 residues. V lost 5 bases to trimming and J lost 0 bases; unmatched junction nucleotides: 3. CDR1 and CDR2 from the germline V gene are SQVTM and ANQGSEA. This chain's CDR3 is CSVRDSANTGELFF. The CDR3 DNA reads TGCAGCGTTCGGGACAGCGCGAACACCGGGGAGCTGTTTTTT.

V gene TRBV29-1 combines with J gene TRBJ2-7; perhaps D is TRBD1 or TRBD2 (5 bases each). Germline V CDR1 and CDR2: SQVTM, ANQGSEA. Trimming shortened V by 4 bases and J by 1 base, and 17 bases separated the two germline ends. The length of the CDR3 is 15 residues. CDR3 nucleotides: TGCAGCGTTGTGGGTCCGGGACGAAATTCCTACGAGCAGTACTTC. Its protein is CSVVGPGRNSYEQYF.

The rearrangement links TRBV27 to TRBJ2-3; TRBD2 matches 11 bases. This CDR3 has 17 amino acids. Trimming removed 5 bases from V and 3 bases from J; junction bases left unmatched: 10. Germline CDR1 reads MNHEY; CDR2 reads SMNVEV (reference sequence). The CDR3 DNA is TGTGCCAGCAGTCCCTACTTAGCGGGAGGGGGAACAGATACGCAGTATTTT. This encodes CASSPYLAGGGTDTQYF.

CDR3 amino acids: CSVEAGSGRSYNEQFF. The CDR3 region has the DNA TGCAGCGTTGAAGCCGGCAGCGGGCGCTCCTACAATGAGCAGTTCTTC. V and J are TRBV29-1 and TRBJ2-1; D is possibly TRBD2 (6 bases). This CDR3 contains 16 residues. Trimming removed 1 base from V and 0 bases from J, with 13 bases in between. The V gene's germline CDR1 is SQVTM and CDR2 ANQGSEA.

The chain has TRBV27 and TRBJ2-1; D perhaps matches TRBD2 (6 bases). Trimming shortened V by 6 bases and J by 14 bases, and 14 bases separated the two germline ends. The CDR3 sequence is 11 residues long. Germline loops: CDR1 MNHEY, CDR2 SMNVEV (reference sequence). The CDR3 coding sequence is TGTGCCAGCAGAACCGGGAGTGGGGAGTTCTTC. Translation: CASRTGSGEFF.

V and J are TRBV27 and TRBJ2-4; 7 positions agree with TRBD1. Germline CDR1 and CDR2: MNHEY and SMNVEV (reference sequence). J lost 8 bases, V lost 2 bases, and 6 bases had no gene match. This CDR3 spans 14 amino acids. The CDR3 here is CASSLSRGQDIQYF. The CDR3 coding sequence is TGTGCCAGCAGTTTAAGTAGGGGGCAGGACATTCAGTACTTC.

A word on this clonotype: One end of the junction is discordant with germline, which a read error may explain. The V call is TRBV20-1, the J call TRBJ2-1, with a tentative D call TRBD2 (6 bases). The CDR3 spans 15 residues. Germline V gene sequence: CDR1 DFQATT, CDR2 SNEGSKA (reference sequence). Written as DNA, the CDR3 is TGCATTGCTACCGTCATAGGCGGGGCCCACAATGAGCAGTTCTTC. It is translated as CIATVIGGAHNEQFF.